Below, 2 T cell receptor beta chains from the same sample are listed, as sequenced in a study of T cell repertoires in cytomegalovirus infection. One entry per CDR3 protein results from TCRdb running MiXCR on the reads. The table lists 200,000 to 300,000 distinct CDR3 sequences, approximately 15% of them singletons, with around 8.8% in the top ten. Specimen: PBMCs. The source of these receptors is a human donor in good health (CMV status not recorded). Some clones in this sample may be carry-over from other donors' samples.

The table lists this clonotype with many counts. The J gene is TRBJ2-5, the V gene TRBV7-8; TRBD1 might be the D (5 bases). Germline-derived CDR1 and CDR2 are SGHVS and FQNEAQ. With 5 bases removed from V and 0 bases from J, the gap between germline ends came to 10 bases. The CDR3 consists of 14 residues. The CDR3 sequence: CASSRRQYQETQYF. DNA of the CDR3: TGTGCCAGCAGCCGTAGACAGTACCAAGAGACCCAGTACTTC.

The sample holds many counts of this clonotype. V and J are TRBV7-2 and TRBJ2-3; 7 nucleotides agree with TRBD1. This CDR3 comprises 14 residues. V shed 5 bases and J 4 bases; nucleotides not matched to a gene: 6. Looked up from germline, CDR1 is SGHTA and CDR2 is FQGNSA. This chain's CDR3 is CASSLRTGPDTQYF. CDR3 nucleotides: TGTGCCAGCAGCCTCAGGACAGGCCCAGATACGCAGTATTTT.